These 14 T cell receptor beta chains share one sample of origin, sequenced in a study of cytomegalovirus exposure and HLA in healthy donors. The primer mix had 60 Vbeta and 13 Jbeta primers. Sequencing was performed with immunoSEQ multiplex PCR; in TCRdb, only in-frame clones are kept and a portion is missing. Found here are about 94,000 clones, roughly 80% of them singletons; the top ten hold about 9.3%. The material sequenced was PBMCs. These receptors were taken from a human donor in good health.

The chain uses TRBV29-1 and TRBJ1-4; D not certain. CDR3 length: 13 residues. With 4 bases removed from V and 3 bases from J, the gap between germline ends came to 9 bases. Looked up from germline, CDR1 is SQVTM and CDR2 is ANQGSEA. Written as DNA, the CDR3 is TGCAGCGTTGGAGACACACCTAATGAAAAACTGTTTTTT. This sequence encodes CSVGDTPNEKLFF.

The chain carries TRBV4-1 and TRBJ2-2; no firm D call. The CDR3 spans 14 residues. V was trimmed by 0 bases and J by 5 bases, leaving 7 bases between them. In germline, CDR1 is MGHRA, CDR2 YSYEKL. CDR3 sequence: CASSQESRTGELFF. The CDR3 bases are TGCGCCAGCAGCCAAGAAAGCAGGACCGGGGAGCTGTTTTTT.

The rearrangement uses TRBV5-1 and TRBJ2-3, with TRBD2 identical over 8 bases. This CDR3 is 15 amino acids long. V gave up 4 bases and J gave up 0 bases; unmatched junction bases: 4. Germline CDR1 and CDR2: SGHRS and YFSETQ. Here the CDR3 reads CASSPSSGSTDTQYF. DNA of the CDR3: TGCGCCAGCAGCCCATCTAGCGGGAGCACAGATACGCAGTATTTT.

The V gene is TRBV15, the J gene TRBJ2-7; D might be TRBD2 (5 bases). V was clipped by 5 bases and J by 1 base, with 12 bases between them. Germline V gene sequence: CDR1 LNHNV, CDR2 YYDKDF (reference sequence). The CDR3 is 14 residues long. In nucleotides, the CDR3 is TGTGCCACCAGCCTGCCCAGGAGGTCCTACGAGCAGTACTTC. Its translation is CATSLPRRSYEQYF.

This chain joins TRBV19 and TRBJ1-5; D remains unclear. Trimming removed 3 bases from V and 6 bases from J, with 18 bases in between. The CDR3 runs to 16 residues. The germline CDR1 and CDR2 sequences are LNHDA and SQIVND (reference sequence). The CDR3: CASSIAPGPAGQPQHF. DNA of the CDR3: TGTGCCAGTAGTATTGCCCCCGGGCCCGCGGGTCAGCCCCAGCATTTT.

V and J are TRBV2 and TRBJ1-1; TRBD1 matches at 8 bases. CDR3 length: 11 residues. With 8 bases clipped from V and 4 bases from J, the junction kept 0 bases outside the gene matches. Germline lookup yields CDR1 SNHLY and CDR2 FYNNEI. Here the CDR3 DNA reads TGTGCCAGCCAGGGGGCCACTGAAGCTTTCTTT. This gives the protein CASQGATEAFF.

CDR3 loop: CASSLGGRQGTGELFF. The CDR3 DNA follows: TGTGCCAGCAGCTTAGGGGGGAGACAAGGCACCGGGGAGCTGTTTTTT. V gene TRBV7-3 combines with J gene TRBJ2-2; tentative D call: TRBD2 (6 bases). Per germline, CDR1 SGHTA and CDR2 FQGTGA. Trimming removed 2 bases at V and 4 bases at J, with 14 bases between. The CDR3 contains 16 residues.

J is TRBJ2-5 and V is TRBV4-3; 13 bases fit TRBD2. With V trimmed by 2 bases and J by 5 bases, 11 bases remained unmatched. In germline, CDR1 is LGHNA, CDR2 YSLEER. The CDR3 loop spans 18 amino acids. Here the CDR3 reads CASSQSGLAGASTETQYF. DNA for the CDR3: TGCGCCAGCAGCCAAAGTGGACTAGCGGGAGCTTCGACGGAGACCCAGTACTTC.

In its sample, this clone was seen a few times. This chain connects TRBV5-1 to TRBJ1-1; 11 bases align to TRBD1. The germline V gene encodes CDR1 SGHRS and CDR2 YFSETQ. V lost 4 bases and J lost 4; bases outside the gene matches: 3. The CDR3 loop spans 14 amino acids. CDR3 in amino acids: CASSQGTGGTEAFF. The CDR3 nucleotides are TGCGCCAGCAGCCAAGGGACAGGGGGCACTGAAGCTTTCTTT.

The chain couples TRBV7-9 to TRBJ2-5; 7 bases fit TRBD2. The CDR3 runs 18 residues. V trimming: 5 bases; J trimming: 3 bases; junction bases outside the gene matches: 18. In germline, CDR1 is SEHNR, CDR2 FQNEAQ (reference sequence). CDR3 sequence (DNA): TGTGCCAGCAGCCGTTCCGGGGAGGCACTGCGGGGGAAAGAGACCCAGTACTTC. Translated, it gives CASSRSGEALRGKETQYF.

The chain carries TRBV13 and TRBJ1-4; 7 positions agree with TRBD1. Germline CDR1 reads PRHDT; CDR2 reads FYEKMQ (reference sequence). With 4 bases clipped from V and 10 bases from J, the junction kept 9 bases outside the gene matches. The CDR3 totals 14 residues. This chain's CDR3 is CASSSRQGVGKLFF. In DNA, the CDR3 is TGTGCCAGCAGCTCCCGGCAGGGGGTAGGAAAACTGTTTTTT.

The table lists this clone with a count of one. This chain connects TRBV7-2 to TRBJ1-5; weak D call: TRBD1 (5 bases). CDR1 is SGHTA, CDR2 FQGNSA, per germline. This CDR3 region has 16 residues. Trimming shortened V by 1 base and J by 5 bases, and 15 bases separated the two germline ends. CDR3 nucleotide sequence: TGTGCCAGCAGCTTAGGAGTAGGGGCCGCCTATCAGCCCCAGCATTTT. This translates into CASSLGVGAAYQPQHF.

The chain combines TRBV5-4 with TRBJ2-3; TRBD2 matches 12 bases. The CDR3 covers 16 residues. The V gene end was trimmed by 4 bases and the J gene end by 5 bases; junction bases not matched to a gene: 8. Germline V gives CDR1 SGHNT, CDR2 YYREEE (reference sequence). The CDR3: CASSPGLAGLGDTQYF. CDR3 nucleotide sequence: TGTGCCAGCAGCCCAGGACTAGCGGGGTTGGGAGATACGCAGTATTTT.

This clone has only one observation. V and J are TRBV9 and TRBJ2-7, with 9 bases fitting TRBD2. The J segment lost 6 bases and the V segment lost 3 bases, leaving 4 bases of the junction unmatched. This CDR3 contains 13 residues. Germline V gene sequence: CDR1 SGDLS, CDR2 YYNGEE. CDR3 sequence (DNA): TGTGCCAGCAGCGGGACTAGCGTGCGCGAGCAGTACTTC. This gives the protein CASSGTSVREQYF.